The present entry profiles one T cell receptor (beta chain) with its context. What it recognizes is unknown. Unsorted samples, those not sorted, used 70 million to 95 million PBMCs for genomic DNA. The data belong to a study of shared clonotypes between healthy human individuals. General observations from the study: Since donors were few, the genetic and exposure-history diversity represented was limited.

CDR1 and CDR2 from the germline V gene are SGHRS and YFSETQ. V lost 0 bases to trimming and J lost 4 bases, with 11 bases between them. The length of the CDR3 is 15 residues. Deep-level running was used for the assay. In the source study's methods: Because ImmunoSEQ provided only junction sequences with no quality scores, the filtering differed. Assay: immunoSEQ multiplex PCR; the TCRdb copy retains only in-frame clones and omits some. That table gives V, J and clone size, and the DNA gave D and trimming. The sample includes 450,000 to 650,000 clones, roughly 72% of them seen just once. Sequences were obtained from PBMCs. The TCR originated in a woman aged 35 to 49 in good health. Some clones in this sample may be carry-over from other donors' samples. The V call is TRBV5-1, the J call TRBJ1-3; D gene ambiguous. In nucleotides, the CDR3 is TGCGCCAGCAGCTTGGAGGGCAGCCGGGGAAACACCATATATTTT. Translated: CASSLEGSRGNTIYF.